The 21 T cell receptor beta chains presented below share a single source sample, sequenced in a study of radiotherapy plus CTLA-4 blockade in lung cancer. Clones were sequenced by immunoSEQ multiplex PCR, and TCRdb holds only the in-frame ones, with some missing. The table lists about 46,000 clones, roughly 83% of them singletons, with about 8.5% in the top ten. This specimen consisted of peripheral blood, obtained from a patient treated with radiotherapy plus ipilimumab. The receptor set was obtained from a human donor with non-small cell lung cancer who had a complete response to radiotherapy plus ipilimumab.

CDR3 residues: CASSFGGSRSQNIQYF. The CDR3 DNA sequence: TGCGCCAGCAGCTTCGGGGGGTCCCGAAGCCAAAACATTCAGTACTTC. V is TRBV5-1 and J is TRBJ2-4; 7 bases map to TRBD2. The CDR3 contains 16 residues. CDR1 is SGHRS and CDR2 is YFSETQ in the germline V gene. Trimming cost V 2 bases and J 5 bases; bases outside gene matches: 10.

The rearrangement joins TRBV6-1 to TRBJ1-6; TRBD1 agrees at 8 bases. This CDR3 comprises 18 residues. The V segment lost 1 base and the J segment 10 bases; nucleotides outside the gene matches: 15. Germline CDR1 and CDR2: MNHNS and SASEGT. The CDR3 bases are TGTGCCAGCAGTGAAGAAGGATACAGGGGGAATTTTTGGTCACCCCTCCACTTT. Its protein is CASSEEGYRGNFWSPLHF.

The chain links TRBV2 to TRBJ1-5, with TRBD1 matching 9 bases. Germline V gene sequence: CDR1 SNHLY, CDR2 FYNNEI. This CDR3 has 14 residues. The V gene end was trimmed by 7 bases and the J gene end by 4 bases; junction bases not matched to a gene: 5. As DNA, the CDR3 is TGTGCCAGCAAAACCGGGACAGGGAATCAGCCCCAGCATTTT. This sequence encodes CASKTGTGNQPQHF. Full variable domain (rest looked up from reference TRBV2 and TRBJ1-5): EPEVTQTPSHQVTQMGQEVILRCVPISNHLYFYWYRQILGQKVEFLVSFYNNEISEKSEIFDDQFSVERPDGSNFTLKIRSTKLEDSAMYFCASKTGTGNQPQHFGDGTRLSIL.

Of note for this clone: This sample includes further DNA sequences coding for the same CDR3. V usage is TRBV5-6 and J usage is TRBJ1-5, with 7 bases lining up with TRBD1. The CDR3 covers 13 residues. With 3 bases clipped from V and 7 bases from J, the junction kept 4 bases outside the gene matches. CDR1 is SGHDT, CDR2 YYEEEE, per germline. The CDR3 is CASSSGGYQPQHF. The DNA of the CDR3 is TGTGCCAGCAGCTCAGGGGGGTACCAGCCCCAGCATTTT.

J is TRBJ2-7 and V is TRBV16; D gene ambiguous. The CDR3 extends over 13 amino acids. V lost 4 bases to trimming and J lost 2 bases, with 9 bases between them. From germline, CDR1 is KGHSY and CDR2 FQNENV. The CDR3 DNA follows: TGTGCCAGCAGCCGTGCGCTAACCTACGAGCAGTACTTC. Translated: CASSRALTYEQYF.

The chain is built from TRBV10-3 and TRBJ2-1, with D possibly matching TRBD2 (7 bases). The germline V gene encodes CDR1 ENHRY and CDR2 SYGVKD. Trimming took 4 bases from V and 0 from J, leaving 16 bases between them. The CDR3 runs to 17 residues. CDR3 sequence (DNA): TGTGCCATCAGTGGACATGGGAGGGGGAGCTCCTACAATGAGCAGTTCTTC. It encodes CAISGHGRGSSYNEQFF.

This sequence joins TRBV7-2 and TRBJ1-2; D may be TRBD1 (6 bases). Trimming left V 5 bases short and J 0 bases short, with 10 bases between. The CDR3 has 14 residues. Germline CDR1 SGHTA, CDR2 FQGNSA. The CDR3 is CASSGRGPNYGYTF. The CDR3 nucleotides read TGTGCCAGCAGCGGCAGGGGCCCTAACTATGGCTACACCTTC.

This chain joins TRBV15 and TRBJ1-4; D might be TRBD1 (5 bases). Germline V gene data show CDR1 as LNHNV and CDR2 as YYDKDF (reference sequence). The CDR3 loop spans 14 amino acids. Trimming removed 6 bases from V and 5 bases from J, with 13 bases in between. CDR3 region: CATRRLTENEKLFF. The CDR3 bases are TGTGCCACCAGGAGATTGACAGAGAATGAAAAACTGTTTTTT.

This chain links TRBV9 with TRBJ1-1, with D unresolved. Germline CDR1 reads SGDLS; CDR2 reads YYNGEE. The CDR3 runs to 14 residues. Between the trimmed V and J ends, which lost 0 bases and 4 bases, there was a span of 10 bases. The CDR3 sequence is CASSVGVGATEAFF. CDR3 bases: TGTGCCAGCAGCGTAGGAGTAGGAGCCACTGAAGCTTTCTTT.

J is TRBJ2-7 and V is TRBV7-8, with a possible D match to TRBD2 (6 bases). This CDR3 comprises 15 residues. V lost 5 bases to trimming and J lost 2 bases, with 16 bases between them. Germline values: CDR1 SGHVS, CDR2 FQNEAQ. The CDR3, as DNA: TGTGCCAGCAGCCTTGCCGCGGCGGGAACCTACGAGCAGTACTTC. Translation: CASSLAAAGTYEQYF.

The chain is built from TRBV14 and TRBJ2-6; TRBD1 might be the D (6 bases). This CDR3 spans 16 amino acids. Germline V gene lookup returns CDR1 SGHDN and CDR2 FVKESK. The V gene lost 2 bases and the J gene lost 1 base, with 9 bases spanning the gap. The CDR3 DNA is TGTGCCAGCAGCCAACTGGGACAATCTGGGGCCAACGTCCTGACTTTC. Amino acid sequence: CASSQLGQSGANVLTF.

This rearrangement joins TRBV10-1 to TRBJ1-3; no clear D gene. The length of the CDR3 is 15 residues. The germline gives CDR1 WNHNN, CDR2 SYGVQD (reference sequence). Trimming left V 0 bases short and J 0 bases short, with 6 bases between. The CDR3 coding sequence is TGCGCCAGCAGTGAGTCGTCGAGCTCTGGAAACACCATATATTTT. Its protein is CASSESSSSGNTIYF.

The J gene is TRBJ1-5, the V gene TRBV2; TRBD1 matches 8 bases. Germline CDR1 and CDR2: SNHLY and FYNNEI. This CDR3 has 15 residues. V gave up 5 bases and J gave up 8 bases; unmatched junction bases: 11. The CDR3 DNA follows: TGTGCCAGCAGTCCCAACAGGGGGTCTGGGGAGCCCCAGCATTTT. The encoded protein is CASSPNRGSGEPQHF.

The CDR3 loop reads CASSLQGRTDTQYF. The CDR3 region has the DNA TGCGCCAGCAGTCTACAGGGGAGAACAGATACGCAGTATTTT. V and J are TRBV5-1 and TRBJ2-3; 7 bases are a match to TRBD1. Losses at the gene ends were 5 bases for V and 3 bases for J; bases not matched to a gene: 6. Germline V gene lookup returns CDR1 SGHRS and CDR2 YFSETQ. The CDR3 sequence is 14 residues long. The full variable domain, with the rest looked up from reference TRBV5-1 and TRBJ2-3, is KAGVTQTPRYLIKTRGQQVTLSCSPISGHRSVSWYQQTPGQGLQFLFEYFSETQRNKGNFPGRFSGRQFSNSRSEMNVSTLELGDSALYLCASSLQGRTDTQYFGPGTRLTVL.

This clone was seen only once. V is TRBV27 and J is TRBJ1-1; D may be TRBD1 (6 bases). Between the trimmed V and J ends, which lost 5 bases and 10 bases, there was a span of 26 bases. The CDR3 length is 16 residues. CDR1 MNHEY and CDR2 SMNVEV come from the germline V gene (reference sequence). CDR3 coding DNA: TGTGCCAGCAGTCCACCCACAGGGATCTTCCCCAACGGAGCTTTCTTT. Amino acid sequence: CASSPPTGIFPNGAFF.

The chain recombines TRBV6-5 with TRBJ1-4; TRBD1 aligns across 7 bases. CDR1 and CDR2 (germline): MNHEY, SVGAGI. This CDR3 region has 15 residues. V shed 5 bases and J 0 bases; nucleotides not matched to a gene: 3. CDR3 in amino acids: CASSLDRATNEKLFF. Written as DNA, the CDR3 is TGTGCCAGCAGTCTCGACAGGGCAACTAATGAAAAACTGTTTTTT.

This sequence joins TRBV6-5 and TRBJ1-5; D ambiguous. V lost 4 bases and J lost 0, with 10 bases in between. The CDR3 is made up of 15 amino acids. Germline lookup yields CDR1 MNHEY and CDR2 SVGAGI. CDR3 sequence reads: CASSLGRTSNQPQHF. CDR3 nucleotide sequence: TGTGCCAGCAGTTTGGGGAGGACTAGCAATCAGCCCCAGCATTTT.

V is TRBV6-5 and J is TRBJ1-3; TRBD1 aligns across 7 bases. Per the germline V gene, CDR1 is MNHEY and CDR2 is SVGAGI. Losses at the gene ends were 4 bases for V and 2 bases for J; bases not matched to a gene: 8. The CDR3 extends over 16 amino acids. The CDR3 is CASSLTGKRAGNTIYF. As DNA, the CDR3 is TGTGCCAGCAGTTTGACAGGGAAGAGGGCTGGAAACACCATATATTTT.

The chain has TRBV29-1 and TRBJ1-1, with a weak D call TRBD1 (5 bases). Germline V CDR1 and CDR2: SQVTM, ANQGSEA. Trimming removed 1 base from V and 2 bases from J, with 14 bases in between. The CDR3 spans 15 residues. CDR3 bases: TGCAGCGTTGAAGGGGGGGGGAGGGTTAACACTGAAGCTTTCTTT. As protein: CSVEGGGRVNTEAFF.

V is TRBV18 and J is TRBJ1-2; D possibly corresponds to TRBD1 (6 bases). CDR1 KGHSH and CDR2 LQKENI come from the germline V gene. The CDR3 extends over 13 amino acids. V was clipped by 3 bases and J by 8 bases, with 13 bases between them. CDR3: CASSPSDSRGYTF. The CDR3 coding sequence is TGTGCCAGCTCACCTTCGGACAGTCGGGGCTACACCTTC.

The chain combines TRBV4-3 with TRBJ2-3; the D gene is possibly TRBD2 (6 bases). CDR1 and CDR2 (germline): LGHNA, YSLEER. The CDR3 spans 17 residues. Trimming pared 1 base from V and 5 bases from J, leaving 19 bases between. CDR3 sequence: CASSQVGVGRFGDTQYF. CDR3 nucleotide sequence: TGCGCCAGCAGCCAAGTTGGGGTAGGGAGGTTTGGAGATACGCAGTATTTT.